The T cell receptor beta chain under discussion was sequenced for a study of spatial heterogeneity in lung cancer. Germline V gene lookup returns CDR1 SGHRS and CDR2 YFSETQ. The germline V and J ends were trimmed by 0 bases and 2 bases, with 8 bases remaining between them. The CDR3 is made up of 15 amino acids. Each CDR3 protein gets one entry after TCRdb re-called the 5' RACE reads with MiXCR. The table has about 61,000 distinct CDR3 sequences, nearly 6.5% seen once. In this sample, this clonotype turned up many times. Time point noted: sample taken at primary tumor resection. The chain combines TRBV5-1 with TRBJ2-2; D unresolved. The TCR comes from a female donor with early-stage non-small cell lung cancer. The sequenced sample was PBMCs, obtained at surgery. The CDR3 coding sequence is TGCGCCAGCAGCTTGGAAGGGCCCAACACCGGGGAGCTGTTTTTT. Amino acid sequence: CASSLEGPNTGELFF.